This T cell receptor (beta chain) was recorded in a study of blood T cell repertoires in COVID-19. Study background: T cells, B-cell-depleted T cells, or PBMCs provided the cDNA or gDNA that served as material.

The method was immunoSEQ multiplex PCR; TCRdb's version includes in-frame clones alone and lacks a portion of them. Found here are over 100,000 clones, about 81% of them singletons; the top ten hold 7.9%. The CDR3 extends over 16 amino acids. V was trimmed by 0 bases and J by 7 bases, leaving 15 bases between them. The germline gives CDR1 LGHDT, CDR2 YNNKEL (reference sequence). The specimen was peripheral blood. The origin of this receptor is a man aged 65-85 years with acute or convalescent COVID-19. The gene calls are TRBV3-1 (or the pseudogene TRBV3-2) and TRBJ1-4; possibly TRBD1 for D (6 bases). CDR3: CASSQDLQGQREKLFF. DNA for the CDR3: TGTGCCAGCAGCCAAGATTTGCAGGGGCAGCGTGAAAAACTGTTTTTT.